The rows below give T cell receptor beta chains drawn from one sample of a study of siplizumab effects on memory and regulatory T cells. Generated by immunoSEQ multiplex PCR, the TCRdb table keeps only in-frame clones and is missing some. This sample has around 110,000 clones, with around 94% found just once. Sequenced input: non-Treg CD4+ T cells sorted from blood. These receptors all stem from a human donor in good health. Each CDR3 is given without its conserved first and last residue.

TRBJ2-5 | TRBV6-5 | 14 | ASSYLGPRGPETQY
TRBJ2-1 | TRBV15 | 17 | ATSRDLRTSGRSYNEQF
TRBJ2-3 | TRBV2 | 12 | ASTPWAVTDTQY
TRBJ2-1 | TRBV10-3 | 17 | AISDRAGALGSSYNEQF
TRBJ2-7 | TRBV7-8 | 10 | ASSLAQGPQY
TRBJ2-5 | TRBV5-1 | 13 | ASSYTGATQETQY
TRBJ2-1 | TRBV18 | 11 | ASSQSSYNEQF
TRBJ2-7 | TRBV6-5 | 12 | ASSRQGATYEQY
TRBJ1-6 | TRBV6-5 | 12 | ASSSSSYNSPLH
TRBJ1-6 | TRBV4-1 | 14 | ASSQPRQGTHSPLH
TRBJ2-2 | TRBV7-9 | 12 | ASSFPLTTGELF
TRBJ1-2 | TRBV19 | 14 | ASSELQGDFLYGYT
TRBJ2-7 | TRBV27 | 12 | ASSLSEGRHEQY
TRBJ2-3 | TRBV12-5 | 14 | ASGRPTGRATDTQY
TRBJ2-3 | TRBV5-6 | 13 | ASSLRGGRTDTQY
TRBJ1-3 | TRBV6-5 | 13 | ASSSGQGYGNTIY
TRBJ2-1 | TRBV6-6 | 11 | AAGHLWAGYSF
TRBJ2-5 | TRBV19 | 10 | ASSRSQETQY
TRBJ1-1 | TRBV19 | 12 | ASSIQALGPEAF
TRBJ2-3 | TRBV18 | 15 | ASSPLGTGGLADTQY
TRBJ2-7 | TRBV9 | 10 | ASSAQGYEQY
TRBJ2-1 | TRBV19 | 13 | ASSKETGGYNEQF
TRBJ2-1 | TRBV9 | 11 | ASSEGTGNEQF
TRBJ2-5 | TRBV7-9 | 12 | ASSLGLGDETQY
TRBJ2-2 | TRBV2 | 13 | ASREGQSNTGELF
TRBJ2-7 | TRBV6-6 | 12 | ASTPTGGLSEQY
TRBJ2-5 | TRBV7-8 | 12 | ASGEDGHFETQY
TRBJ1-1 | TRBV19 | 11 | ASCSQGDDEAF
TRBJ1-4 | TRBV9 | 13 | ASSFRDGFNEKLF
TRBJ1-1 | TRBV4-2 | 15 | ASGPWTGAIMNTEAF
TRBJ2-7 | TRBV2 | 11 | ASRGDGSYEQY
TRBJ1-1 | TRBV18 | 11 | ASSPQKGTEAF
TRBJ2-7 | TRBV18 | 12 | ASSPGRGIYEQY